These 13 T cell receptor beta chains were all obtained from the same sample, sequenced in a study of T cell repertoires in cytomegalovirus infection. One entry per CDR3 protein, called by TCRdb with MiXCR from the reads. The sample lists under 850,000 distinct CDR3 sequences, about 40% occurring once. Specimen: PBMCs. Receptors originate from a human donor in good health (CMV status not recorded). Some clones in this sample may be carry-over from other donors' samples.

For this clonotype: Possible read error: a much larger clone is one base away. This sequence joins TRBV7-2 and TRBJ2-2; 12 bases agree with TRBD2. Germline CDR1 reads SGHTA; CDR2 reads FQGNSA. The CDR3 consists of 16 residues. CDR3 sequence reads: CASSPLAGGRTWELFF. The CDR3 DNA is TGTGCCAGCAGCCCACTAGCGGGAGGCCGCACCTGGGAGCTGTTTTTT. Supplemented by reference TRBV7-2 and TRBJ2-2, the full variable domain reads GAGVSQSPSNKVTEKGKDVELRCDPISGHTALYWYRQSLGQGLEFLIYFQGNSAPDKSGLPSDRFSAERTGGSVSTLTIQRTQQEDSAVYLCASSPLAGGRTWELFFGEGSRLTVL.

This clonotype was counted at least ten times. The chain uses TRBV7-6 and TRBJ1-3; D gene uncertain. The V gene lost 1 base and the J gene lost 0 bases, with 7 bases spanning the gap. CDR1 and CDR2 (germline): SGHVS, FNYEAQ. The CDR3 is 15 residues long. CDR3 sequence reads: CASSLGGTSGNTIYF. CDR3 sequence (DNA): TGTGCCAGCAGCTTAGGAGGTACCTCTGGAAACACCATATATTTT.

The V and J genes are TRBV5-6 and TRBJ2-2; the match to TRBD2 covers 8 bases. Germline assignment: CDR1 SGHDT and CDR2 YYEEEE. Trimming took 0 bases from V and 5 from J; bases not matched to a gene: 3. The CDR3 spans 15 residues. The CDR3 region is CASSLVVAGTGELFF. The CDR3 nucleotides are TGTGCCAGCAGCTTGGTGGTAGCGGGGACCGGGGAGCTGTTTTTT.

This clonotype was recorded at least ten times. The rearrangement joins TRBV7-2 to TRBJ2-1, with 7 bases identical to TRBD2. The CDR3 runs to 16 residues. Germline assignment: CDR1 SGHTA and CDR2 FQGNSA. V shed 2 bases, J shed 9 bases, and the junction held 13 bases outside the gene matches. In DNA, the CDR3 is TGTGCCAGCAGCTTATTCTTTGCTGGCGGGAGCGGTGAGCAGTTCTTC. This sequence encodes CASSLFFAGGSGEQFF.

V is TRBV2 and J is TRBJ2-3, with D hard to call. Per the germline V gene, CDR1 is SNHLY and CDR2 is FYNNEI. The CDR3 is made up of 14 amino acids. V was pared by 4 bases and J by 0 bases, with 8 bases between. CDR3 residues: CASSALISTDTQYF. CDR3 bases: TGTGCCAGCAGTGCCCTAATAAGCACAGATACGCAGTATTTT.

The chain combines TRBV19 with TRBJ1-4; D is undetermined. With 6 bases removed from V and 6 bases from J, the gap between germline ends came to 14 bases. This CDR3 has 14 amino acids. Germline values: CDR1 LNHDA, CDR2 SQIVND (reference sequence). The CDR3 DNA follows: TGTGCCAGTAGGGTGGACGGATTAGATGAAAAACTGTTTTTT. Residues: CASRVDGLDEKLFF.

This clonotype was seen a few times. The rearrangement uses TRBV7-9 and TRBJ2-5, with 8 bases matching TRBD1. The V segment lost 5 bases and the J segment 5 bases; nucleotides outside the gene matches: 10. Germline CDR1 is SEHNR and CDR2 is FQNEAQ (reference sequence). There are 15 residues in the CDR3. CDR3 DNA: TGTGCCAGCAGCCCGACAGGGGACCACCGGGAGACCCAGTACTTC. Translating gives CASSPTGDHRETQYF.

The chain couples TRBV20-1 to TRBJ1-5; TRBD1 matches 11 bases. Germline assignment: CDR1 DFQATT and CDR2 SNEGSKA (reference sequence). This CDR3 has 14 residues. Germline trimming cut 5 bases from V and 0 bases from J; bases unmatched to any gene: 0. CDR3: CSAGTGGSNQPQHF. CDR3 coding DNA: TGCAGTGCTGGGACAGGGGGTAGCAATCAGCCCCAGCATTTT.

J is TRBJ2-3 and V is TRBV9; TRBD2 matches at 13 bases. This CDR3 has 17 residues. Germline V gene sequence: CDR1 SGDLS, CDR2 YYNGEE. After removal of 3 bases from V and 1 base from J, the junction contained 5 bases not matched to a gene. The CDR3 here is CASSAWTSGGRTDTQYF. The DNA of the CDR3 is TGTGCCAGCAGCGCCTGGACTAGCGGGGGCCGCACAGATACGCAGTATTTT.

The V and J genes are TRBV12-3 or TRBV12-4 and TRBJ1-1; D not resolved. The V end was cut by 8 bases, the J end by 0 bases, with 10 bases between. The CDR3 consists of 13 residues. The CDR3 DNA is TGTGCCAGCGCGGTGACGTTGAACACTGAAGCTTTCTTT. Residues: CASAVTLNTEAFF.

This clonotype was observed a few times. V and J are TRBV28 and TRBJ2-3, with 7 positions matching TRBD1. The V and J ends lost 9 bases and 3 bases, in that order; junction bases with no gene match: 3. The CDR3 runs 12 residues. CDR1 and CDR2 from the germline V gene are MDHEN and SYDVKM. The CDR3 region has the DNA TGTGCCAGGGAACAGGGGACAGATACGCAGTATTTT. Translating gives CAREQGTDTQYF. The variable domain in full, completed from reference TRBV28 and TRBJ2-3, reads DVKVTQSSRYLVKRTGEKVFLECVQDMDHENMFWYRQDPGLGLRLIYFSYDVKMKEKGDIPEGYSVSREKKERFSLILESASTNQTSMYLCAREQGTDTQYFGPGTRLTVL.

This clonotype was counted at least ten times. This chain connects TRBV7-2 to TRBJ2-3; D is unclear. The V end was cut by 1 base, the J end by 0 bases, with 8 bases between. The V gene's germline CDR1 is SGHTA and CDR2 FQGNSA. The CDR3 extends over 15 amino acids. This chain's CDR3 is CASSLVALSTDTQYF. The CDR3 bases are TGTGCCAGCAGCTTAGTAGCTCTAAGCACAGATACGCAGTATTTT.

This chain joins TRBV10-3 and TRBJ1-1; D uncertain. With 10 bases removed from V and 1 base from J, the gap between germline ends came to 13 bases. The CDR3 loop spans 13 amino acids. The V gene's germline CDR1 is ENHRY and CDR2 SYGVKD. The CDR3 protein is CATTPVPNTEAFF. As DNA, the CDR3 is TGTGCCACGACCCCCGTCCCGAACACTGAAGCTTTCTTT.